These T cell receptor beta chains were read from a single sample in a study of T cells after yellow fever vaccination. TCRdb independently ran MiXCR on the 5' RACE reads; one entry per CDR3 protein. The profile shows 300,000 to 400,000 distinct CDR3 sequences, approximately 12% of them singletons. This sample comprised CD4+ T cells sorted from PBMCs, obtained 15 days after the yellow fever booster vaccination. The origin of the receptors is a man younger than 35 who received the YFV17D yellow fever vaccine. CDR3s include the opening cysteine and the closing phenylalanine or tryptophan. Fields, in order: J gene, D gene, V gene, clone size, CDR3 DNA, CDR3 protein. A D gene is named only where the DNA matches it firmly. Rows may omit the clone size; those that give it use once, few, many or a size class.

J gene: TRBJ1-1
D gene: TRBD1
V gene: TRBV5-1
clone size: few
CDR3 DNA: TGCGCCAGCAGCCCCGTGGGGACAGGGAACACTGAAGCTTTCTTT
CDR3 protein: CASSPVGTGNTEAFF

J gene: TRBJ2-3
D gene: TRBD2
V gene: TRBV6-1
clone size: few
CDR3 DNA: TGTGCCAGCAATCCGCGGGGGGGTACAGATACGCAGTATTTT
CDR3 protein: CASNPRGGTDTQYF

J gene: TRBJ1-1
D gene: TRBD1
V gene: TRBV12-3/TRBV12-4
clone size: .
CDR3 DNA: TGTGCCAGCAGTTTCGGGACAGGGCGAACTGAAGCTTTCTTT
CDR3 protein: CASSFGTGRTEAFF

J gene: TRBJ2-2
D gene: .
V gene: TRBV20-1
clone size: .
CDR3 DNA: TGCAGTGCGGTGGGGGGGCGAGGGTACACCGGGGAGCTGTTTTTT
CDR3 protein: CSAVGGRGYTGELFF

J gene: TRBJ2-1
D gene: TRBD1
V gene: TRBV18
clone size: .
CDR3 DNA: TGTGCCAGCTCACCCCGAGGGGGCGCCTACAATGAGCAGTTCTTC
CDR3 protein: CASSPRGGAYNEQFF

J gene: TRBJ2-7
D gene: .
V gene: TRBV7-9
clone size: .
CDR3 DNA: TGTGCCAGCAGCTTAGACCAGGTGGGGGACGAGCAGTACTTC
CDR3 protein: CASSLDQVGDEQYF

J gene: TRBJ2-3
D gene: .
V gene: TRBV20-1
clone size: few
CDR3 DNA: TGCAGTGCTCCCGGTAGCGGCACAGATACGCAGTATTTT
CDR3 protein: CSAPGSGTDTQYF

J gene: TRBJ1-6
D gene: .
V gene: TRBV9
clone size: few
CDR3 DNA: TGTGCCAGCAGCGTAGGAGGAGAGAATTCACCCCTCCACTTT
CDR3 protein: CASSVGGENSPLHF

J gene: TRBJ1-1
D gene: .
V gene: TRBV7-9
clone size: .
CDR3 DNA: TGTGCCAGCAGCTTTGGGACCGCCCCAAGTGAAGCTTTCTTT
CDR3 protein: CASSFGTAPSEAFF

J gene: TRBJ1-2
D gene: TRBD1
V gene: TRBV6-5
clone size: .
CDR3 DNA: TGTGCCAGCAGTTACGACAGGGAGTTGCGCTATGGCTACACCTTC
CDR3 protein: CASSYDRELRYGYTF

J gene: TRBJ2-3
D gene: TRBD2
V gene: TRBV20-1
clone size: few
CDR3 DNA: TGCAGTGCTAGTAGAAACTTGGGACTAGCGGGGGGGAGACGCACAGATACGCAGTATTTT
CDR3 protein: CSASRNLGLAGGRRTDTQYF

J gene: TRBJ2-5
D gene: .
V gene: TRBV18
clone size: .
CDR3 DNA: TGTGCCAGCTCACCAGACGCGGGCGACCAAGAGACCCAGTACTTC
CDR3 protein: CASSPDAGDQETQYF

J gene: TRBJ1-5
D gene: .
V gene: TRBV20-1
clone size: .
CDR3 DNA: TGCAGTGCTAGAGATTGGTCCGTTCAGCCCCAGCATTTT
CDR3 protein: CSARDWSVQPQHF

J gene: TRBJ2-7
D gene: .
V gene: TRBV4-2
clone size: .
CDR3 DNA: TGTGCCAGCAGCCAAGATGTTGGCCCTGGCTCCTACGAGCAGTACTTC
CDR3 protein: CASSQDVGPGSYEQYF

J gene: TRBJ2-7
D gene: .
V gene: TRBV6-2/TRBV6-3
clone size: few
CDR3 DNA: TGTGCCAGCAGTTACGACTACGAGCAGTACTTC
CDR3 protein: CASSYDYEQYF

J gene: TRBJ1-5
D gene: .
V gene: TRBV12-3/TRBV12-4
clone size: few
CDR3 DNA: TGTGCCAGCAGTCCGGGGTCTGTCGGTCAGCCCCAGCATTTT
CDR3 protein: CASSPGSVGQPQHF

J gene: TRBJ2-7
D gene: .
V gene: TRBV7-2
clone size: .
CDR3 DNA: TGTGCCAGCAGCTTCTCCCACAGGAACTACGAGCAGTACTTC
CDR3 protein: CASSFSHRNYEQYF

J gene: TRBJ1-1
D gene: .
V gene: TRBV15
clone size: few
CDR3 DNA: TGTGCCACCAGCAGAGCGGGGCCGAACACTGAAGCTTTCTTT
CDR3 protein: CATSRAGPNTEAFF

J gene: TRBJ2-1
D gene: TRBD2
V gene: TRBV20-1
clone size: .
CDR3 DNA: TGCAGTGCCATCGACGCGGGGGGGAGTGAGTTCTTC
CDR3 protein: CSAIDAGGSEFF

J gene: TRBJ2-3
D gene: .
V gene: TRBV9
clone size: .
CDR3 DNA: TGTGCCAGCAGCGTAGGTTATAGAAGCACAGATACGCAGTATTTT
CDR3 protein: CASSVGYRSTDTQYF

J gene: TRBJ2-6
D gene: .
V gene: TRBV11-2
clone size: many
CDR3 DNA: TGTGCCAGCAGCTCCCAGGGTAGCGGGGCCAACGTCCTGACTTTC
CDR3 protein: CASSSQGSGANVLTF

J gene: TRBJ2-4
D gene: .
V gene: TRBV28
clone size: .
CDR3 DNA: TGTGCCAGCAGCAGGACCGGGACCGGTGTCGCCAAAAACATTCAGTACTTC
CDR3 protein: CASSRTGTGVAKNIQYF

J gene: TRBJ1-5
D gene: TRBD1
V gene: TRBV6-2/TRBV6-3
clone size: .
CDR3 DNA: TGTGCCAGCAGTTACGGGACAGGGCGGCCCCAGAATTTT
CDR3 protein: CASSYGTGRPQNF

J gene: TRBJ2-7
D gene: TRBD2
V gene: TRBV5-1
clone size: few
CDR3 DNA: TGCGCCAGCAGTATAACTAGCGGGCCGACCTACGAGCAGTACTTC
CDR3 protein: CASSITSGPTYEQYF

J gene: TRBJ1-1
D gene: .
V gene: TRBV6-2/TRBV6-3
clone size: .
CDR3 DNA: TGTGCCAGCAGTTACTCCGCAGACACTGAAGCTTTCTTT
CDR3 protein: CASSYSADTEAFF

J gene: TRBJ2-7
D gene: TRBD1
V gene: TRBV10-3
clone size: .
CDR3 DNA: TGTGCCATCAGAGACCTCCCGGAAAGGGGGCCCGAGCAGTACTTC
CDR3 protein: CAIRDLPERGPEQYF

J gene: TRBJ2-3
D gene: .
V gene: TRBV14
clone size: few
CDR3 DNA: TGTGCCAGCAGCCCGATCTCAGGGAAGGGGCCAGATACGCAGTATTTT
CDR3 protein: CASSPISGKGPDTQYF

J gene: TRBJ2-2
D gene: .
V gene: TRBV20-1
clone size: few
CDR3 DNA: TGCAGTGCTAGAGGAAGGGTTCTCGGCGGGGAGCTGTTTTTT
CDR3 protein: CSARGRVLGGELFF

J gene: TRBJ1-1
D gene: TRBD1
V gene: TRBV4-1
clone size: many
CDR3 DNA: TGCGCCAGCAGCCAGCTATTCCAGAATTTCCGGGACAGCCTTCTGAACACTGAAGCTTTCTTT
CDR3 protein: CASSQLFQNFRDSLLNTEAFF

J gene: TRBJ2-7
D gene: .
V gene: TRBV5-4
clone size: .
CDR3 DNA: TGTGCCAGCAGCTTGGCCTTGGGCGAGCAGTACTTC
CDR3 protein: CASSLALGEQYF

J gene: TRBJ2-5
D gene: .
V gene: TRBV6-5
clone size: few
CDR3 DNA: TGTGCCAGCAGTCCCCCGGGACTGGAGACCCAGTACTTC
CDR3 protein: CASSPPGLETQYF

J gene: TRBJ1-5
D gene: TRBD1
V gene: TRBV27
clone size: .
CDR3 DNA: TGTGCCAGCAGGGGACAGGGGACAGATCAGCCCCAGCATTTT
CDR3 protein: CASRGQGTDQPQHF

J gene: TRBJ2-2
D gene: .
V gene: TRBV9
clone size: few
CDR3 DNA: TGTGCCAGCAGCGTCGAGCGGACGAACACCGGGGAGCTGTTTTTT
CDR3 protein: CASSVERTNTGELFF

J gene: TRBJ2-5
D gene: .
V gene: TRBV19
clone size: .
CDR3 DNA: TGTGCCACCGGACAGTCGAGAGGACAACTTCGGGGGACCCAGTACTTC
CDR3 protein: CATGQSRGQLRGTQYF

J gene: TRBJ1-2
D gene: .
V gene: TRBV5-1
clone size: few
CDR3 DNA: TGCGCCAGCAGCTTTGATAGGGCTCAATATGGCTACACCTTC
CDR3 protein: CASSFDRAQYGYTF

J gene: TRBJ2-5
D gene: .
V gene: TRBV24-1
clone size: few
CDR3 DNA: TGTGCCACCAGTGACACCAGAGGAGGCCAAGAGACCCAGTACTTC
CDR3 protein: CATSDTRGGQETQYF

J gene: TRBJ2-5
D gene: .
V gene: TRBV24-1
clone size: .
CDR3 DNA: TGTGCCACCGAAGGAATCGGCGGGGACCGGGAGACCCAGTACTTC
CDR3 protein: CATEGIGGDRETQYF

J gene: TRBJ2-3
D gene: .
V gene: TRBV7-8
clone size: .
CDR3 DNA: TGTGCCAGCAGCCAAAGGGGGGCGGGCACAGATACGCAGTATTTT
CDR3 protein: CASSQRGAGTDTQYF

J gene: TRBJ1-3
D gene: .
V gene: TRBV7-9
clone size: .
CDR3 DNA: TGTGCCAGCAGCTTAGGTGGCCACATCTCTGGAAACACCATATATTTT
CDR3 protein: CASSLGGHISGNTIYF

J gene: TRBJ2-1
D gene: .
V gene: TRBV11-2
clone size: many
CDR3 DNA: TGTGCCAGCAACCCTCCGGGGGCCGGATACAATGAGCAGTTCTTC
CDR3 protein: CASNPPGAGYNEQFF

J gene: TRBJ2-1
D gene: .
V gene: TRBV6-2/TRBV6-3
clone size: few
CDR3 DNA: TGTGCCAGCAGTTACTCGGTAAGGGAGGTGCAGTTCTTC
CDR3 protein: CASSYSVREVQFF

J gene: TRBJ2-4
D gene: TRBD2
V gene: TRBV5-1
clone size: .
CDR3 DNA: TGCGCCAGCAGCTACGGACTAGCGGGGCCACTAGCCAAAAACATTCAGTACTTC
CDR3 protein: CASSYGLAGPLAKNIQYF

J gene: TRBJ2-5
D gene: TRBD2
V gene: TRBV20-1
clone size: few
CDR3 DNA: TGCAGTGCCCGCCTAGCGGGGAAAGAGACCCAGTACTTC
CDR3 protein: CSARLAGKETQYF

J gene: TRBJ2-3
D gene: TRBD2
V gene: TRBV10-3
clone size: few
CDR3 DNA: TGTGCCATCAGTTCTAGCGGGGTTACAGATACGCAGTATTTT
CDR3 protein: CAISSSGVTDTQYF

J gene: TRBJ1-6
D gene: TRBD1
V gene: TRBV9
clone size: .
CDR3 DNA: TGTGCCAGCAGCGTAGCCCCGACAGGGGAGTCACCCCTCCACTTT
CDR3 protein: CASSVAPTGESPLHF

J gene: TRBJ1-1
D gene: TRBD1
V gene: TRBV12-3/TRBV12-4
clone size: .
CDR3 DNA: TGTGCCAGCAGTCCCTGGACAGGGGGCAGGAACACTGAAGCTTTCTTT
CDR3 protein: CASSPWTGGRNTEAFF

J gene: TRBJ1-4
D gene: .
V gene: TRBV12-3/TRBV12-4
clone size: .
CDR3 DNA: TGTGCCAGCAGTTCCGGGCAGGGCGTAGAAAAACTGTTTTTT
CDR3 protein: CASSSGQGVEKLFF

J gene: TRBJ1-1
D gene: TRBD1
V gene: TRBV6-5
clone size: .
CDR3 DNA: TGTGCCAGCAGTTACTGGACAGGCCTGGGGACTGAAGCTTTCTTT
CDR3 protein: CASSYWTGLGTEAFF

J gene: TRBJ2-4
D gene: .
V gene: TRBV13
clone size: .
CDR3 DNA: TGTGCCAGCAGCTCCGGACCCCAAAACATTCAGTACTTC
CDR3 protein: CASSSGPQNIQYF

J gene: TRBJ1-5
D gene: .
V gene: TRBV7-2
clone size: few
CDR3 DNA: TGTGCCAGCAGCTCGGCGGGGGGCATGCAGCCCCAGCATTTT
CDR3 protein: CASSSAGGMQPQHF

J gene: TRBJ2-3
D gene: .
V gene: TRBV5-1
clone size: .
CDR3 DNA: TGCGCCAGCAGCTTGGCCTTGGGACCCACAGATACGCAGTATTTT
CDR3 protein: CASSLALGPTDTQYF

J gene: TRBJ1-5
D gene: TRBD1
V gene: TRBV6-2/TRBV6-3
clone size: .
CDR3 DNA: TGTGCCAGCAGTGCGACAGGGGCCCAGCATTTT
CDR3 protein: CASSATGAQHF

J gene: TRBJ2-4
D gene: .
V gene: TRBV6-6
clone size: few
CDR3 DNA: TGTGCCAGCAGTTCCTCAGTGCCTCTAGCCAAAAACATTCAGTACTTC
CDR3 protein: CASSSSVPLAKNIQYF

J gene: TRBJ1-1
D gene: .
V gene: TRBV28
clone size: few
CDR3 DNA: TGTGCCAGCAGCCACCATAAAGCTTTCTTT
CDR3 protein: CASSHHKAFF

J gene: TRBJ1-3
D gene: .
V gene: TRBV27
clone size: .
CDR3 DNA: TGTGCCTTCATGGGGGGAATGGGTGGAAACACCATATATTTT
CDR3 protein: CAFMGGMGGNTIYF

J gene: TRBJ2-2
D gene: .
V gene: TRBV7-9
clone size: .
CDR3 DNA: TGTGCCAGCAGCTTAGCGCCTTACGGTGACACCGGGGAGCTGTTTTTT
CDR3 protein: CASSLAPYGDTGELFF

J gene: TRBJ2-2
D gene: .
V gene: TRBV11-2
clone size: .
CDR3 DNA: TGTGCCAGCAGCTTAGGGGCTAGCTCGGTCACCGGGGAGCTGTTTTTT
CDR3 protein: CASSLGASSVTGELFF